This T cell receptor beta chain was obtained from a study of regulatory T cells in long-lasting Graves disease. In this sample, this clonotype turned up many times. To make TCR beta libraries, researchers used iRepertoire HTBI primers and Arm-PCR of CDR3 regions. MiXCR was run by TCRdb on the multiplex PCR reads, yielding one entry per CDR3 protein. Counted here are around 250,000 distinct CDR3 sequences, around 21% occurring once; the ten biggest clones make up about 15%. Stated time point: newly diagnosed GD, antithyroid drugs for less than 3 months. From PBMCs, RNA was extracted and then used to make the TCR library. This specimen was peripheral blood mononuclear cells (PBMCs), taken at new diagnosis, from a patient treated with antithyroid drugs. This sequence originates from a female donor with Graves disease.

The CDR3 loop is CASSVQGNGYTF. CDR3 nucleotides: TGTGCCAGCAGTGTGCAGGGTAATGGCTACACCTTC. The gene calls are TRBV2 and TRBJ1-2, with D perhaps matching TRBD1 (5 bases). CDR1 is SNHLY, CDR2 FYNNEI, per germline. Trimming took off 4 bases at V and 6 bases at J, with 9 bases between the two ends. This CDR3 is 12 amino acids long.